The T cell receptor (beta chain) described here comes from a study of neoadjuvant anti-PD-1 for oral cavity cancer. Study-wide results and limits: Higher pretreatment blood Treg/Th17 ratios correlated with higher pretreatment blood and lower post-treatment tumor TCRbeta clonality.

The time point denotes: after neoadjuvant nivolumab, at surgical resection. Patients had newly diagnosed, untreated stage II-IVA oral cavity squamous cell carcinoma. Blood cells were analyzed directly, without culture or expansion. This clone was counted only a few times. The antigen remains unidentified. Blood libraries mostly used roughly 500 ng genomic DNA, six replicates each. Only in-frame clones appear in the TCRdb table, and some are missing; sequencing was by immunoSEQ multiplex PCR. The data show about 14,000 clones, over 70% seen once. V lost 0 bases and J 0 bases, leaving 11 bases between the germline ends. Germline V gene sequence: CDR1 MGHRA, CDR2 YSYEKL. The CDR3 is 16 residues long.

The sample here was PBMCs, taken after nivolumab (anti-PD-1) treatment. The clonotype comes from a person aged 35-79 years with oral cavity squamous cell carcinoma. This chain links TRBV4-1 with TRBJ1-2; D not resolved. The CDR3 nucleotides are TGCGCCAGCAGCCAAGATGGGGTACGGACTAACTATGGCTACACCTTC. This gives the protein CASSQDGVRTNYGYTF.